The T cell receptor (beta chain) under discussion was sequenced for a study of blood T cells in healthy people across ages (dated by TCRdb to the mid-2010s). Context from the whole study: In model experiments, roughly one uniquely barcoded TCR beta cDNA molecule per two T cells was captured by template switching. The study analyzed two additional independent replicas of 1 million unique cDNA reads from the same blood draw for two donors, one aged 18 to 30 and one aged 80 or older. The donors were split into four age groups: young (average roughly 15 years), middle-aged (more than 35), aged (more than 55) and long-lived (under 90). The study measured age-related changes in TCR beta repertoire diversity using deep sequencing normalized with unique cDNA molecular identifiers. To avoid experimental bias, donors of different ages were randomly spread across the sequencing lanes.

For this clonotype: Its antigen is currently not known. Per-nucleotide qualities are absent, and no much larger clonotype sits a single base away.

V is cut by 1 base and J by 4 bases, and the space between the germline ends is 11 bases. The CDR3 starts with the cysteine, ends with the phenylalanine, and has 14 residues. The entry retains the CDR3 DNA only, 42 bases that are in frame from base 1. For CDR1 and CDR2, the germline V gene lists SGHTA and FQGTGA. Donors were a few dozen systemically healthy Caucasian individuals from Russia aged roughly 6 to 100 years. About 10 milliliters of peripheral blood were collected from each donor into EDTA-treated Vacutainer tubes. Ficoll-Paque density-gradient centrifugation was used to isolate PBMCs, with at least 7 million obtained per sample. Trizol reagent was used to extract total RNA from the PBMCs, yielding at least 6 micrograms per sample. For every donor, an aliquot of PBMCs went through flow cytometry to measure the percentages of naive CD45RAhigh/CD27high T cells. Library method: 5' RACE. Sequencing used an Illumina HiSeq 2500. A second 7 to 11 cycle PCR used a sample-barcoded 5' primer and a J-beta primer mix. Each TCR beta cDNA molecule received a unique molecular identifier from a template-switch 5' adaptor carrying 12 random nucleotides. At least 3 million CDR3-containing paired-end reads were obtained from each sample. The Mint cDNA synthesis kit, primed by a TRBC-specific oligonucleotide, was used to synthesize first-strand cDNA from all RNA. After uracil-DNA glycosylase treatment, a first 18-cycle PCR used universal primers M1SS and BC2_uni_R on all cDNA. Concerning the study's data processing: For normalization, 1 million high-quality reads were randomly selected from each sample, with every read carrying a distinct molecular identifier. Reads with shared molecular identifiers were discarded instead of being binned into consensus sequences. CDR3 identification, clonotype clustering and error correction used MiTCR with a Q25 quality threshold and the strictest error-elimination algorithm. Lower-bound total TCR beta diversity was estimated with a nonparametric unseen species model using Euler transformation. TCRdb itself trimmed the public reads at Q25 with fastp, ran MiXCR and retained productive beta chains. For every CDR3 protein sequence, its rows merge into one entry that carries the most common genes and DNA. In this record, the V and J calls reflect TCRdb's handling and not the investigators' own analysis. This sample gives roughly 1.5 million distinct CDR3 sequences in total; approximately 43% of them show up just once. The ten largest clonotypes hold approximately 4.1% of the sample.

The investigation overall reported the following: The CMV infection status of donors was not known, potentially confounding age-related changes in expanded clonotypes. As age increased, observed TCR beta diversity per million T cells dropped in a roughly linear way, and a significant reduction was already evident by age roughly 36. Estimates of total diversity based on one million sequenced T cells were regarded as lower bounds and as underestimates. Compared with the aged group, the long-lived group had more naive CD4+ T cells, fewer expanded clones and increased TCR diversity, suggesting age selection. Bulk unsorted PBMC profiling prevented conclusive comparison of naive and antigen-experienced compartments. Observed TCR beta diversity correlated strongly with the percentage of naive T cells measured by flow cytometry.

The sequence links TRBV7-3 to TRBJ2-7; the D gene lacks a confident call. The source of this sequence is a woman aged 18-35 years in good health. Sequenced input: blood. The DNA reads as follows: TGTGCCAGCAGCTTAATGGCTTCTGGGTACGAGCAGTACTTC. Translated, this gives CASSLMASGYEQYF.